The rows below give T cell receptor beta chains drawn from one sample of a study of regulatory T cells in long-lasting Graves disease. TCRdb recomputed calls from the multiplex PCR reads with MiXCR, one row per CDR3 protein. The sample yields fewer than 650,000 distinct CDR3 sequences, roughly 15% seen once. The same specimen was also included in a second study, on T cells in Graves' hyperthyroidism and ophthalmopathy.

Sequencing was performed on peripheral blood mononuclear cells (PBMCs), taken at new diagnosis, from a patient treated with antithyroid drugs. Receptor source: a woman in her 30s with Graves disease. Both conserved end residues are part of each CDR3. Each record gives: clone size, J gene, V gene, CDR3 protein. Only some rows state a clone size, as once, few, many or a class for expanded clones.

size: many
J: TRBJ1-5
V: TRBV6-1
CDR3: CASSPAHRGQPQHF

size: .
J: TRBJ1-4
V: TRBV5-5
CDR3: CASSAWTGQTNEKLFF

size: .
J: TRBJ1-6
V: TRBV7-9
CDR3: CASSLEKKSLNSPLHF

size: .
J: TRBJ2-1
V: TRBV20-1
CDR3: CSPNSDEQFF

size: .
J: TRBJ2-7
V: TRBV28
CDR3: CASSYGTSGQYEQYF

size: .
J: TRBJ2-1
V: TRBV30
CDR3: CAWSGTRGSYNEQFF

size: .
J: TRBJ2-1
V: TRBV18
CDR3: CASSVPSGRYEQFF

size: many
J: TRBJ2-7
V: TRBV5-1
CDR3: CASRPLTGGYEQYF

size: many
J: TRBJ1-2
V: TRBV28
CDR3: CASSPGGAAYGYTF

size: few
J: TRBJ1-1
V: TRBV19
CDR3: CAGSRRRQHGGNTEAFF

size: many
J: TRBJ2-7
V: TRBV11-2
CDR3: CASSRPTAYEQYF

size: many
J: TRBJ1-2
V: TRBV29-1
CDR3: CSVEDGVKSGYTF

size: few
J: TRBJ2-1
V: TRBV9
CDR3: CASSVASGKGAIEQFF

size: few
J: TRBJ2-2
V: TRBV11-1
CDR3: CASSPGQTSTGELFF

size: few
J: TRBJ2-7
V: TRBV3-1
CDR3: CASSQVGGADEQYF

size: few
J: TRBJ1-1
V: TRBV9
CDR3: CASSVRGDMNTEAFF

size: many
J: TRBJ2-1
V: TRBV20-1
CDR3: CSARSRENEQFF

size: few
J: TRBJ2-5
V: TRBV2
CDR3: CASSAGLAEETQYF

size: many
J: TRBJ1-1
V: TRBV7-9
CDR3: CASSPLVLTGLGTEAFF

size: few
J: TRBJ1-2
V: TRBV19
CDR3: CASSIILRTTYGYTF

size: few
J: TRBJ1-5
V: TRBV4-1
CDR3: CASSQSVGPPNQPQHF

size: many
J: TRBJ2-1
V: TRBV12-3/TRBV12-4
CDR3: CASTQLGNEQFF

size: few
J: TRBJ2-7
V: TRBV5-1
CDR3: CASSFEGTYEQYF

size: few
J: TRBJ2-7
V: TRBV20-1
CDR3: CSARVESRLSYEQYF

size: many
J: TRBJ1-4
V: TRBV12-3/TRBV12-4
CDR3: CASSLFGEKLFF

size: .
J: TRBJ2-5
V: TRBV5-1
CDR3: CASSLTSAGGGETQYF

size: .
J: TRBJ1-5
V: TRBV12-3/TRBV12-4
CDR3: CASSLGGRIGQPQHF

size: many
J: .
V: TRBV12-3/TRBV12-4
CDR3: CASSLRGTQYF

size: .
J: TRBJ2-7
V: TRBV24-1
CDR3: CATGMGAPPYEQYF

size: few
J: TRBJ2-3
V: TRBV7-2
CDR3: CASRGTTSVTDTQYF

size: few
J: TRBJ2-7
V: TRBV6-1
CDR3: CASSRTPGTGDYEQYF

size: .
J: TRBJ1-5
V: TRBV18
CDR3: CASSRTGMEPQHF

size: .
J: TRBJ2-7
V: TRBV9
CDR3: CASSIGGDYEQYF

size: .
J: TRBJ2-5
V: TRBV28
CDR3: CASSLLRGETQHF

size: few
J: TRBJ1-1
V: TRBV29-1
CDR3: CSVATEATEAFF

size: .
J: TRBJ2-7
V: TRBV3-1
CDR3: CASSARLALAYEQYF

size: .
J: TRBJ2-2
V: TRBV5-8
CDR3: CASSFPVIVVTGELFF

size: few
J: TRBJ2-7
V: TRBV6-2/TRBV6-3
CDR3: CASRPSGTGPTEQYF

size: many
J: TRBJ2-3
V: TRBV12-3/TRBV12-4
CDR3: CASSPKTSTDTQYF

size: many
J: TRBJ1-1
V: TRBV12-3/TRBV12-4
CDR3: CASSETPALTEAFF

size: .
J: TRBJ2-6
V: TRBV6-2/TRBV6-3
CDR3: CASTGGGVSGANVLTF

size: few
J: TRBJ2-1
V: TRBV28
CDR3: CASSFRWVIGDNEQFF

size: many
J: TRBJ2-3
V: TRBV2
CDR3: CASSPGTSGISGTDTQYF

size: .
J: TRBJ1-5
V: TRBV6-1
CDR3: CASSPMGISNQPQHF

size: few
J: TRBJ1-1
V: TRBV7-2
CDR3: CASSLGVEMNTEAFF

size: many
J: TRBJ1-1
V: TRBV13
CDR3: CASTLPPETEAFF

size: .
J: TRBJ2-5
V: TRBV18
CDR3: CASSPPLVQETQYF

size: few
J: TRBJ1-4
V: TRBV30
CDR3: CAWSPTGGKLFF

size: .
J: TRBJ1-4
V: TRBV30
CDR3: CAWGGEKLFF

size: few
J: TRBJ2-5
V: TRBV24-1
CDR3: CATSDSYPGLQETQYF

size: many
J: TRBJ2-3
V: TRBV5-1
CDR3: CASSLEAGTGVDTQYF